The sequence of this TCR beta chain was determined in a study of blood T cell repertoires in COVID-19. The V segment lost 3 bases and the J segment 5 bases; nucleotides outside the gene matches: 3. Germline values: CDR1 GTSNPN, CDR2 SVGIG (reference sequence). The CDR3 totals 13 residues. Original analysis: Estimated nucleated cell counts came from reference gene primer amplification. Profiling relied on immunoSEQ multiplex PCR, and the TCRdb table lists in-frame clones only, not all of them. V, J and clone size are those of that table, while D and trimming were read from the DNA. Of roughly 83,000 clones in the sample, 86% are singletons; the top ten hold about 8%.

Sequencing used peripheral blood. The source is a man aged 45-65 years with active COVID-19. The rearrangement links TRBV30 to TRBJ2-5, with 10 bases aligning to TRBD1. The chain's CDR3 is CAWRTGGLETQYF. The CDR3 DNA sequence: TGTGCCTGGAGGACAGGGGGCTTGGAGACCCAGTACTTC.